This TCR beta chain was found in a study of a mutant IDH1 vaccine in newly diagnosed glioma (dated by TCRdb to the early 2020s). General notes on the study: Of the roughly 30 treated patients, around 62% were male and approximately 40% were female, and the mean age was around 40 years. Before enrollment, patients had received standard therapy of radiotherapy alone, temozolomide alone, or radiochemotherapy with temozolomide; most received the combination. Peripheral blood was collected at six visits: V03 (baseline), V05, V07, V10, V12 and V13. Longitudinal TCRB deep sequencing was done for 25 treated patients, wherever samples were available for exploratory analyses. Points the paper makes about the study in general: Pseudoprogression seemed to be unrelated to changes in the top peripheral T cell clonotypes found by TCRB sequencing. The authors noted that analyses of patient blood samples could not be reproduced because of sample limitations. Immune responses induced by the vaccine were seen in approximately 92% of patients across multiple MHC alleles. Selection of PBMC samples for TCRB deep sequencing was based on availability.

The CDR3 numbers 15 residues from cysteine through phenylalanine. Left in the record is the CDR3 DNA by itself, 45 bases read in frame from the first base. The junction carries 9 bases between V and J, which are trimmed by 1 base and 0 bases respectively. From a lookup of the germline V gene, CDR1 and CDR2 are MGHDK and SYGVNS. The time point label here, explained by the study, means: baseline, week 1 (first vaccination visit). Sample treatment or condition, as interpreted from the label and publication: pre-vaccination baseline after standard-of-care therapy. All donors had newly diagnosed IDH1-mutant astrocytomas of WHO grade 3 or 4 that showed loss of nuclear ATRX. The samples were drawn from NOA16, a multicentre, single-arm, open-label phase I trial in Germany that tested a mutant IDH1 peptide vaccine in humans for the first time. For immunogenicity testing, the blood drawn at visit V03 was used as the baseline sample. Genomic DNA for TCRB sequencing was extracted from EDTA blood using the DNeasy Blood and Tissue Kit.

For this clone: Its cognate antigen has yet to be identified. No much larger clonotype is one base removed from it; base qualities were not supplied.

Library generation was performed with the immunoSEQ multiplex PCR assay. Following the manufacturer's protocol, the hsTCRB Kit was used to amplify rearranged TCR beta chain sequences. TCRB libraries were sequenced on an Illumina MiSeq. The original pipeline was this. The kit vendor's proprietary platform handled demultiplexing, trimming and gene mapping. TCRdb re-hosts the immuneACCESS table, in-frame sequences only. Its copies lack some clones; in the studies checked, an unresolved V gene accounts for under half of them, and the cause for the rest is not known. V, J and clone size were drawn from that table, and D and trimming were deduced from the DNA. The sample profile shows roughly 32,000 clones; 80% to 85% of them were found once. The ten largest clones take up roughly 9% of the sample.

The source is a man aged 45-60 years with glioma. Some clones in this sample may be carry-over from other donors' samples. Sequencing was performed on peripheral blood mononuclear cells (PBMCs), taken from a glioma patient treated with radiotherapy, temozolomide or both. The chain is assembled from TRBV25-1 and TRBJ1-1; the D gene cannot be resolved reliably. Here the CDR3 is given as CASSESPVLNTEAFF. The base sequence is TGTGCCAGCAGTGAATCCCCAGTCTTGAACACTGAAGCTTTCTTT.